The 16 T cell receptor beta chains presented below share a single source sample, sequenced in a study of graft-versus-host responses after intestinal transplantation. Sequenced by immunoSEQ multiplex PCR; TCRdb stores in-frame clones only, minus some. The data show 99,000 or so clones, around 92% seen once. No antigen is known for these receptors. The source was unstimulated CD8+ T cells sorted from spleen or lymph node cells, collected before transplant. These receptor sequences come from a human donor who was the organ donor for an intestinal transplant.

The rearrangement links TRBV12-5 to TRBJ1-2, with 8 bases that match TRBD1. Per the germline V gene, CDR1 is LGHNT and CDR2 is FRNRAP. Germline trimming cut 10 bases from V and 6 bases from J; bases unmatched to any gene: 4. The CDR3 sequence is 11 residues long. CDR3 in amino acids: CATMGQDGYTF. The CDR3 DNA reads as TGTGCTACTATGGGACAGGATGGCTACACCTTC.

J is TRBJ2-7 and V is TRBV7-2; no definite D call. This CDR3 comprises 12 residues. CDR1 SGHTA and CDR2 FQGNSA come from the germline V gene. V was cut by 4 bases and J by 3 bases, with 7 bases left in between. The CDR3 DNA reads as TGTGCCAGCAGCTGGTATAGCTACGAGCAGTACTTC. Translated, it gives CASSWYSYEQYF.

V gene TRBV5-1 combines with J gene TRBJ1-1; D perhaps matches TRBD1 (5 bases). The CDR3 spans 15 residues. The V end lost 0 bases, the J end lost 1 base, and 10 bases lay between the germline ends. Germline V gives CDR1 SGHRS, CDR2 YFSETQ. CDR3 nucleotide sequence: TGCGCCAGCAGCTTGGAGGGGCATGGGAACACTGAAGCTTTCTTT. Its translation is CASSLEGHGNTEAFF.

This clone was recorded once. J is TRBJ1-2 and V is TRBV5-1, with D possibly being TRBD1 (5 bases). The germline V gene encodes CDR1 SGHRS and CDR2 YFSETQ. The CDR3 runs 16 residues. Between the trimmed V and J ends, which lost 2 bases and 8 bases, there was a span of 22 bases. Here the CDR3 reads CASSFAGRPSLGGYTF. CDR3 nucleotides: TGCGCCAGCAGCTTTGCGGGACGGCCGTCATTGGGGGGCTACACCTTC.

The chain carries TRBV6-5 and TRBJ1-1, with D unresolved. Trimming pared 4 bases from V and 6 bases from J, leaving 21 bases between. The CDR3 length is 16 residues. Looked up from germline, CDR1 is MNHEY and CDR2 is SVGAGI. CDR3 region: CASSSPEGGLSAEAFF. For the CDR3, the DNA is TGTGCCAGCAGTTCGCCCGAAGGAGGGCTGAGCGCTGAAGCTTTCTTT.

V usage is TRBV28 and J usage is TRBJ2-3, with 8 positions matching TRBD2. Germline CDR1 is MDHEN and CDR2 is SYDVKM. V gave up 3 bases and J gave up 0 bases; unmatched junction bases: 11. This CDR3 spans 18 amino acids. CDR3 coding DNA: TGTGCCAGCAGTTTCCGGGCAGTACCTAGCGGGAGCACAGATACGCAGTATTTT. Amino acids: CASSFRAVPSGSTDTQYF.

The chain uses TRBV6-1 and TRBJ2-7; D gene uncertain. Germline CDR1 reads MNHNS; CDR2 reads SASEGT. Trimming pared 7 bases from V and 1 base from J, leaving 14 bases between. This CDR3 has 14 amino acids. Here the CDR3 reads CASTAGGGSYEQYF. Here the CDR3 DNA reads TGTGCCAGCACGGCTGGCGGCGGATCCTACGAGCAGTACTTC.

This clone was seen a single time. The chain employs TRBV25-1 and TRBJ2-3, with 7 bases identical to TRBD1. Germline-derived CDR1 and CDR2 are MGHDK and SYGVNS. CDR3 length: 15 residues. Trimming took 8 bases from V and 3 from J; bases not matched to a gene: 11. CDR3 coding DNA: TGTGCCAGCCGAGAAGACAGGGAAGAAACAGATACGCAGTATTTT. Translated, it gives CASREDREETDTQYF.

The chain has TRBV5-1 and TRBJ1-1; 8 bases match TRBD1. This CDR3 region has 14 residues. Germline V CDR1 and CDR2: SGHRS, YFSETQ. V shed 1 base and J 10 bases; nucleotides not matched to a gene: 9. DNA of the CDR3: TGCGCCAGCAGCTTGTCGTCAGGGGGCCATGGAGCTTTCTTT. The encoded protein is CASSLSSGGHGAFF.

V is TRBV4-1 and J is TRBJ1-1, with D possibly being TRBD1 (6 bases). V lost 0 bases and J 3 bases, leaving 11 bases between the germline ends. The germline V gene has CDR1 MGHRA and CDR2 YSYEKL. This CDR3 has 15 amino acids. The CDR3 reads CASSQDHYRDTEAFF. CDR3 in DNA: TGCGCCAGCAGCCAAGATCACTACAGGGACACTGAAGCTTTCTTT.

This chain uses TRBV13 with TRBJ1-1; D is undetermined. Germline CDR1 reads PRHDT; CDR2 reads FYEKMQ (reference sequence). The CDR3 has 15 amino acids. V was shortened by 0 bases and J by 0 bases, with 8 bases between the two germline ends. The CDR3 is CASSLGQVLNTEAFF. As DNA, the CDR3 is TGTGCCAGCAGCTTAGGGCAGGTACTGAACACTGAAGCTTTCTTT.

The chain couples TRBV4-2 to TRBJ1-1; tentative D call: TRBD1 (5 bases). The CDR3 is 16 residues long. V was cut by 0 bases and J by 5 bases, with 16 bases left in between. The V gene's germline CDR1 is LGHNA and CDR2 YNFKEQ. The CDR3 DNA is TGTGCCAGCAGCCAAGATGGATGGGGGGTATGGACTGAAGCTTTCTTT. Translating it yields CASSQDGWGVWTEAFF.

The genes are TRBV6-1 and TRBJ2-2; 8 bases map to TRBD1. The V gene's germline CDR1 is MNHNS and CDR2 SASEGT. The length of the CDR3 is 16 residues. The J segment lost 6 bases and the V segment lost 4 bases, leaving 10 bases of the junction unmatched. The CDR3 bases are TGTGCCAGCAGTGCCCGGGACAGGATATTCGCCGGGGAGCTGTTTTTT. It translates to CASSARDRIFAGELFF.

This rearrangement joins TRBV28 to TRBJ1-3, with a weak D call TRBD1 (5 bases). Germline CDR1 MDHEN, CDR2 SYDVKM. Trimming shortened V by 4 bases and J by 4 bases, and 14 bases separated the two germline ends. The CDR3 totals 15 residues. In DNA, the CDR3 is TGTGCCAGCAGTTCTTCAGGGATTTGGGGAAACACCATATATTTT. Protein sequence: CASSSSGIWGNTIYF.

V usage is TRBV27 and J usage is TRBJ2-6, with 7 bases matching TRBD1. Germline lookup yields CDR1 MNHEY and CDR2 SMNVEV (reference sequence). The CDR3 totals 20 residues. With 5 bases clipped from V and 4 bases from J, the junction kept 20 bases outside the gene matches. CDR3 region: CASSRLTNDRVFSGANVLTF. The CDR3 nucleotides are TGTGCCAGCAGTCGCCTCACTAATGACAGGGTATTCTCCGGGGCCAACGTCCTGACTTTC.

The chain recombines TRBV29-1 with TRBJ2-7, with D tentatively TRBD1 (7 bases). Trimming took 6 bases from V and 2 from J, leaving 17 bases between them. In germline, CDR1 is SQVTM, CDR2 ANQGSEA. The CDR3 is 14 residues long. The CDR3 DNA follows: TGCAGCGTGGAGGGTAGACAGGGAACCTACGAGCAGTACTTC. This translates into CSVEGRQGTYEQYF.